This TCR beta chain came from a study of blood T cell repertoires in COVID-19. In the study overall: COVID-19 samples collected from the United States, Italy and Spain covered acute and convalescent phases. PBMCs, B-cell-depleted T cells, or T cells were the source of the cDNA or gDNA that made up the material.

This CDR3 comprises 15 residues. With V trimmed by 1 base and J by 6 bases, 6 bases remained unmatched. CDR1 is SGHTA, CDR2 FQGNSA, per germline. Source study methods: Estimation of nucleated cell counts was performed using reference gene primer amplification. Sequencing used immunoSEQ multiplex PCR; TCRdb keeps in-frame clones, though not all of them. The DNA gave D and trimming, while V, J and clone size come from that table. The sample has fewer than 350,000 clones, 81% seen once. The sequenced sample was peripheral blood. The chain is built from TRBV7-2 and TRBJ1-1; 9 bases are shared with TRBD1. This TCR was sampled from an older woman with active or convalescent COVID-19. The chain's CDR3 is CASSLGGQGTPEAFF. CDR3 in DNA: TGTGCCAGCAGCTTAGGGGGACAGGGTACGCCTGAAGCTTTCTTT.